These T cell receptor beta chains were read from a single sample in a study of beta chain features in type 1 diabetes. The repertoire was sequenced with immunoSEQ multiplex PCR; TCRdb's copy has only in-frame clones and lacks some. This sample has approximately 150,000 clones, with over 9.5% found just once. Input material: naive CD4+ T cells from blood. The receptors here all came from a man aged 18 to 29 in good health. The CDR3 runs from the conserved cysteine through the conserved F or W. Each record gives: clone size, J gene, D gene, V gene, CDR3 DNA, CDR3 protein. The D gene is left open where the match is weak. Not all rows give a size; the values are once, few, many and, for expanded clones, a class.

size: once; J: TRBJ2-3; D: -; V: TRBV27; DNA: TGTGCCAGCAGTTTAGTGGGGGCCGGAGATACGCAGTATTTT; CDR3: CASSLVGAGDTQYF
size: -; J: TRBJ1-4; D: -; V: TRBV4-3; DNA: TGCGCCAGCAGCCAAGTCCAACAGAGCAATGAAAAACTGTTTTTT; CDR3: CASSQVQQSNEKLFF
size: few; J: TRBJ2-5; D: -; V: TRBV7-9; DNA: TGTGCCAGCAGCTTCCAGGGTCAGCATCCGGGAGAGACCCAGTACTTC; CDR3: CASSFQGQHPGETQYF
size: few; J: TRBJ1-5; D: -; V: TRBV9; DNA: TGTGCCAGCAGCGCCGGGGGTTTTAGTCAGCCCCAGCATTTT; CDR3: CASSAGGFSQPQHF
size: -; J: TRBJ2-3; D: -; V: TRBV11-1; DNA: TGTGCCAGCAGCTCCCGCGACAGAATAAGCACAGATACGCAGTATTTT; CDR3: CASSSRDRISTDTQYF
size: many; J: TRBJ2-6; D: -; V: TRBV9; DNA: TGTGCCAGCACCATGTCTGGGGCCAACGTCCTGACTTTC; CDR3: CASTMSGANVLTF
size: -; J: TRBJ1-4; D: -; V: TRBV7-2; DNA: TGTGCCAGCAGCTTAGTACGAGGCCTGACCAATGAAAAACTGTTTTTT; CDR3: CASSLVRGLTNEKLFF
size: few; J: TRBJ1-6; D: -; V: TRBV5-1; DNA: TGCGCCAGCAGACTTTGGACAAGTACTAATTCACCCCTCCACTTT; CDR3: CASRLWTSTNSPLHF
size: few; J: TRBJ2-5; D: -; V: TRBV6-5; DNA: TGTGCCAGCAGTTACGGGGGGGCCTATCGAGAGACCCAGTACTTC; CDR3: CASSYGGAYRETQYF
size: few; J: TRBJ1-2; D: TRBD1; V: TRBV28; DNA: TGTGCCAGCAGTCCCACCCTGACAGGGCGGGGCTATGGCTACACCTTC; CDR3: CASSPTLTGRGYGYTF
size: many; J: TRBJ2-2; D: -; V: TRBV30; DNA: TGTGCCTGGAGTGAATCGGGGGAGCTGTTTTTT; CDR3: CAWSESGELFF
size: many; J: TRBJ2-7; D: -; V: TRBV4-3; DNA: TGCGCCAGCAGCCAAGATCGCGTCTCCTACGAGCAGTACTTC; CDR3: CASSQDRVSYEQYF
size: few; J: TRBJ2-3; D: -; V: TRBV18; DNA: TGTGCCAGCTCACCTCTTTTAATGACAGATACGCAGTATTTT; CDR3: CASSPLLMTDTQYF
size: once; J: TRBJ2-7; D: TRBD2; V: TRBV13; DNA: TGTGCCAGCAGCTTTCTTGGACTAGCGACACTTTCAGAGCAGTACTTC; CDR3: CASSFLGLATLSEQYF
size: -; J: TRBJ2-1; D: -; V: TRBV21-1; DNA: TGTGCCGGGACATTAAGGCGGGGGCCGCTCGCCAATGAGCAGTTCTTC; CDR3: CAGTLRRGPLANEQFF
size: few; J: TRBJ2-4; D: -; V: TRBV5-4; DNA: TGTGCCAGCAGCCCCGTGTTCGCAGGGCCCGGCAAAAACATTCAGTACTTC; CDR3: CASSPVFAGPGKNIQYF
size: few; J: TRBJ2-3; D: TRBD2; V: TRBV5-1; DNA: TGCGCCAGCAGCCGTAGCGGGTTGGAAGATACGCAGTATTTT; CDR3: CASSRSGLEDTQYF